The 27 T cell receptor beta chains given below trace back to one sample, sequenced in a study of identical twins. MiXCR, applied by TCRdb to the 5' RACE reads, yields one record per CDR3 protein. The sample lists hundreds of thousands of distinct CDR3 sequences; 15% to 20% were seen once. This same sample was also part of a study on T cells expressing NK-cell markers.

The sequenced material came from PBMCs. Every receptor here comes from a woman between 18 and 29 years old in good health.

This clonotype has just a few counts. The DNA for the CDR3 is TGTGCCAGCAGTGAACTCGGAAAAGAGAATTCACCCCTCCACTTT. Translation: CASSELGKENSPLHF. The chain combines TRBV6-1 with TRBJ1-6; D ambiguous. This CDR3 contains 15 residues. CDR1 and CDR2 from the germline V gene are MNHNS and SASEGT. V lost 2 bases to trimming and J lost 7 bases, with 12 bases between them.

The table lists this clonotype with a few counts. The chain is built from TRBV10-3 and TRBJ2-7; 8 bases fit TRBD1. Unmatched junction bases numbered 7, after V lost 6 bases and J lost 3 bases. Germline CDR1 is ENHRY and CDR2 is SYGVKD. This CDR3 has 14 amino acids. CDR3 sequence (DNA): TGTGCCATCAGCCGGGACAGGCCGCTCTACGAGCAGTACTTC. This sequence encodes CAISRDRPLYEQYF.

This clonotype was counted between two and nine times. The CDR3 reads CSAPRFRAAGELFF. In DNA form, the CDR3 reads TGCAGTGCCCCGCGGTTCAGGGCTGCCGGGGAGCTGTTTTTT. V gene TRBV20-1 combines with J gene TRBJ2-2, with D possibly matching TRBD1 (5 bases). CDR1 and CDR2 (germline): DFQATT, SNEGSKA (reference sequence). Trimming took 6 bases from V and 6 from J, leaving 17 bases between them. The CDR3 has 14 residues.

This clonotype has a handful of counts. This chain connects TRBV10-3 to TRBJ2-7; 7 nucleotides align to TRBD2. V was clipped by 4 bases and J by 3 bases; unmatched bases: 12. CDR1 is ENHRY, CDR2 SYGVKD, per germline. The CDR3 sequence is 16 residues long. This CDR3 reads CAISAAFIAGYYEQYF. The CDR3 bases are TGTGCCATCAGTGCCGCCTTTATAGCGGGCTACTACGAGCAGTACTTC.

The rearrangement uses TRBV7-9 and TRBJ2-7; 7 bases are a match to TRBD1. The junction had 10 bases not matched to a gene; V was cut back by 9 bases and J by 2 bases. Germline-derived CDR1 and CDR2 are SEHNR and FQNEAQ (reference sequence). CDR3 length: 14 residues. The CDR3 nucleotides are TGTGCCAGTATCGACAGGGCTGAGCCCTACGAGCAGTACTTC. This codes for CASIDRAEPYEQYF.

This clonotype turned up a few times. CDR3 in amino acids: CSASMGGSREQYF. The CDR3 DNA is TGCAGTGCTAGTATGGGAGGATCGCGGGAGCAGTACTTC. The V call is TRBV20-1, the J call TRBJ2-7, with D possibly TRBD2 on 6 matching bases. Trimming shortened V by 3 bases and J by 7 bases, and 16 bases separated the two germline ends. CDR1 DFQATT and CDR2 SNEGSKA come from the germline V gene (reference sequence). The CDR3 sequence is 13 residues long.

The chain links TRBV2 to TRBJ1-5; D is ambiguous. The V gene's germline CDR1 is SNHLY and CDR2 FYNNEI. Trimming took 4 bases from V and 4 from J, leaving 8 bases between them. This CDR3 has 13 amino acids. CDR3 sequence reads: CASSGLGNQPQHF. Written as DNA, the CDR3 is TGTGCCAGCAGTGGATTGGGAAATCAGCCCCAGCATTTT.

This sequence joins TRBV12-3 or TRBV12-4 and TRBJ1-1; a possible D gene is TRBD1 (5 bases). The CDR3 covers 14 residues. V lost 2 bases and J 6 bases, leaving 13 bases between the germline ends. CDR3 protein: CASSLNGREPEAFF. The CDR3 coding sequence is TGTGCCAGCAGTTTAAATGGCAGGGAGCCTGAAGCTTTCTTT.

This chain joins TRBV20-1 and TRBJ2-4; the D gene is possibly TRBD2 (6 bases). Trimming pared 1 base from V and 6 bases from J, leaving 10 bases between. CDR1 is DFQATT, CDR2 SNEGSKA, per germline (reference sequence). The CDR3 totals 13 residues. In DNA form, the CDR3 reads TGCAGTGCTAGAGGGGGAGGAGGAAACATTCAGTACTTC. It translates to CSARGGGGNIQYF.

The chain employs TRBV12-3 or TRBV12-4 and TRBJ1-1; unclear D gene. The V and J ends lost 3 bases and 6 bases respectively, with 8 bases between them. The CDR3 loop spans 12 amino acids. CDR3 sequence (DNA): TGTGCCAGCAGTTTTTACAGTTCTGAAGCTTTCTTT. Encoded protein: CASSFYSSEAFF.

The V call is TRBV5-1, the J call TRBJ2-3; D is uncertain. The germline CDR1 and CDR2 sequences are SGHRS and YFSETQ. CDR3 length: 12 residues. The V gene lost 2 bases and the J gene lost 6 bases, with 7 bases spanning the gap. DNA for the CDR3: TGCGCCAGCAGCTTTATTGCGGATACGCAGTATTTT. This gives the protein CASSFIADTQYF.

This clonotype was counted between two and nine times. The CDR3 sequence is CSASRGEYTEAFF. In DNA, the CDR3 is TGCAGTGCTAGCAGGGGAGAATACACTGAAGCTTTCTTT. The chain employs TRBV20-1 and TRBJ1-1; D may be TRBD1 (6 bases). Trimming pared 3 bases from V and 3 bases from J, leaving 11 bases between. Germline V gives CDR1 DFQATT, CDR2 SNEGSKA (reference sequence). The CDR3 loop spans 13 amino acids.

The chain employs TRBV7-2 and TRBJ2-2; D perhaps matches TRBD1 (7 bases). Germline V gene data show CDR1 as SGHTA and CDR2 as FQGNSA. With 5 bases removed from V and 4 bases from J, the gap between germline ends came to 14 bases. CDR3 length: 15 amino acids. The CDR3 sequence: CASSRDREATGELFF. The DNA of the CDR3 is TGTGCCAGCAGCCGCGACAGGGAGGCCACCGGGGAGCTGTTTTTT. The entire variable domain, with the rest obtained from reference TRBV7-2 and TRBJ2-2, is as follows: GAGVSQSPSNKVTEKGKDVELRCDPISGHTALYWYRQSLGQGLEFLIYFQGNSAPDKSGLPSDRFSAERTGGSVSTLTIQRTQQEDSAVYLCASSRDREATGELFFGEGSRLTVL.

Only a few counts were recorded for this clonotype. This rearrangement joins TRBV6-5 to TRBJ2-7; 7 nucleotides line up with TRBD1. V shed 4 bases, J shed 5 bases, and the junction held 8 bases outside the gene matches. This CDR3 is built from 14 residues. Germline V gene sequence: CDR1 MNHEY, CDR2 SVGAGI. The CDR3: CASSFTWDSHEQYF. The CDR3 DNA is TGTGCCAGCAGTTTCACCTGGGACAGCCACGAGCAGTACTTC.

There are a few counts of this clonotype. V gene TRBV6-4 combines with J gene TRBJ1-1; 7 bases are shared with TRBD1. The J segment lost 1 base and the V segment lost 3 bases, leaving 2 bases of the junction unmatched. The CDR3 length is 14 residues. Germline assignment: CDR1 MRHNA and CDR2 SNTAGT. The CDR3, as DNA: TGTGCCAGCAGTGAAACAGGGGAGAACACTGAAGCTTTCTTT. Translation: CASSETGENTEAFF.

This clonotype has a count of ten or more. The chain has TRBV6-5 and TRBJ2-3, with a possible D match to TRBD2 (5 bases). The germline V gene encodes CDR1 MNHEY and CDR2 SVGAGI. V was clipped by 0 bases and J by 6 bases, with 10 bases between them. This CDR3 has 14 amino acids. This CDR3 reads CASSYSRGSDTQYF. The CDR3 nucleotides read TGTGCCAGCAGTTACTCTCGGGGTAGCGATACGCAGTATTTT.

This clonotype was found many times. The chain carries TRBV9 and TRBJ2-1; 13 bases map to TRBD2. Germline V lookup: CDR1 SGDLS, CDR2 YYNGEE. V was pared by 0 bases and J by 6 bases, with 3 bases of the junction left unmatched. The CDR3 length is 16 residues. The CDR3 region has the DNA TGTGCCAGCAGCGTAGAAAGGACTAGCGGGGGCAATGAGCAGTTCTTC. It translates to CASSVERTSGGNEQFF.

The chain couples TRBV2 to TRBJ2-1, with D perhaps TRBD1 or TRBD2 (5 bases each). Germline V gene sequence: CDR1 SNHLY, CDR2 FYNNEI. The V and J ends lost 3 bases and 0 bases respectively, with 18 bases between them. The CDR3 length is 18 residues. The CDR3 nucleotides read TGTGCCAGCAGTGATCCCTGGAGTGAAGGGACCTCCTACAATGAGCAGTTCTTC. This gives the protein CASSDPWSEGTSYNEQFF.

The table lists this clonotype with a few counts. The chain couples TRBV7-9 to TRBJ2-1; D is possibly TRBD1 or TRBD2 (6 bases each). V was clipped by 9 bases and J by 7 bases, with 13 bases between them. CDR3 size: 12 residues. Germline V lookup: CDR1 SEHNR, CDR2 FQNEAQ (reference sequence). The CDR3 nucleotides are TGTGCCAGTATTGGGGGGCTGAATGAGCAGTTCTTC. It is translated as CASIGGLNEQFF.

This clonotype showed up just a few times. The V gene is TRBV29-1, the J gene TRBJ2-3, with 8 bases fitting TRBD1. The junction had 6 bases not matched to a gene; V was cut back by 1 base and J by 3 bases. The CDR3 spans 15 residues. CDR1 SQVTM and CDR2 ANQGSEA come from the germline V gene. CDR3 loop: CSVEGPRGLTDTQYF. The DNA for the CDR3 is TGCAGCGTTGAAGGGCCCAGGGGGCTGACAGATACGCAGTATTTT.

The table lists this clonotype with a few counts. The chain recombines TRBV20-1 with TRBJ2-7, with 10 bases fitting TRBD2. Germline CDR1 and CDR2: DFQATT and SNEGSKA (reference sequence). With 5 bases clipped from V and 0 bases from J, the junction kept 7 bases outside the gene matches. The CDR3 contains 15 residues. CDR3 loop: CSAGGLAAGSYEQYF. The CDR3, as DNA: TGCAGTGCTGGAGGACTAGCGGCCGGCTCCTACGAGCAGTACTTC.

The rearrangement uses TRBV6-1 and TRBJ2-7; TRBD1 matches 7 bases. J lost 7 bases, V lost 5 bases, and 14 bases had no gene match. From germline, CDR1 is MNHNS and CDR2 SASEGT. The CDR3 sequence is 15 residues long. In DNA, the CDR3 is TGTGCCAGCAGTCGGGGAGACAGGGTTCTCTGGGAGCAGTACTTC. The encoded protein is CASSRGDRVLWEQYF.

The genes are TRBV12-3 or TRBV12-4 and TRBJ2-1, with D possibly TRBD2 on 6 matching bases. This CDR3 contains 15 residues. V was shortened by 0 bases and J by 7 bases, with 13 bases between the two germline ends. The CDR3 bases are TGTGCCAGCAGTTTAGCCGGGAGTGGTGGAAATGAGCAGTTCTTC. It codes for CASSLAGSGGNEQFF.

The chain is built from TRBV12-5 and TRBJ1-2; D not resolved. The germline V gene encodes CDR1 LGHNT and CDR2 FRNRAP. There are 13 residues in the CDR3. CDR3 sequence (DNA): TGTGCGGCCGGGGTGGCCATGGGCTATGGCTACACCTTC. Translating it yields CAAGVAMGYGYTF.

This clonotype was observed many times. The chain combines TRBV20-1 with TRBJ1-1; D unresolved. Per the germline V gene, CDR1 is DFQATT and CDR2 is SNEGSKA (reference sequence). Trimming pared 8 bases from V and 0 bases from J, leaving 7 bases between. The CDR3 sequence is 11 residues long. The CDR3 sequence: CSRTVNTEAFF. Here the CDR3 DNA reads TGCAGTCGGACGGTGAACACTGAAGCTTTCTTT.

The rearrangement joins TRBV12-3 or TRBV12-4 to TRBJ2-5; D possibly corresponds to TRBD1 (6 bases). The V end was cut by 6 bases, the J end by 0 bases, with 20 bases between. CDR3 length: 17 amino acids. The CDR3: CASSHRKGHQYQETQYF. In DNA form, the CDR3 reads TGTGCCAGCAGCCACAGAAAGGGACATCAGTACCAAGAGACCCAGTACTTC.

This clonotype has ten or more counts. The V and J genes are TRBV24-1 and TRBJ2-1; a possible D gene is TRBD2 (5 bases). Germline loops: CDR1 KGHDR, CDR2 SFDVKD. V lost 5 bases to trimming and J lost 8 bases, with 15 bases between them. This CDR3 is 14 amino acids long. The CDR3, as DNA: TGTGCCACCAGTGCGCAGGACTCTAGGGATGAGCAGTTCTTC. Translated, it gives CATSAQDSRDEQFF.